This passage covers 21 T cell receptor beta chains from one sample sequenced in a study of Tregs in tolerant kidney transplant recipients. Assay used: immunoSEQ multiplex PCR; TCRdb lists only in-frame clones, some missing. Found here are about 100,000 clones, around 87% of them singletons; the top ten hold roughly 0.31%. Specimen: CD4+ T cells from blood, collected before the transplant. Source of these receptors: a human donor who received a combined kidney and bone marrow transplant.

The chain combines TRBV9 with TRBJ2-7, with a possible D match to TRBD2 (5 bases). The V gene lost 0 bases and the J gene lost 4 bases, with 11 bases spanning the gap. Germline values: CDR1 SGDLS, CDR2 YYNGEE. This CDR3 region has 14 residues. The CDR3 loop is CASSVGGMEYEQYF. The CDR3 DNA follows: TGTGCCAGCAGCGTAGGAGGGATGGAGTACGAGCAGTACTTC.

V is TRBV7-9 and J is TRBJ1-2, with 9 positions matching TRBD1. Germline CDR1 reads SEHNR; CDR2 reads FQNEAQ (reference sequence). Trimming cost V 3 bases and J 7 bases; bases outside gene matches: 12. The CDR3 spans 16 residues. The CDR3 DNA follows: TGTGCCAGCAGCTTCGACCTCGACAGGGGGGTAGTTGGCTACACCTTC. Residues: CASSFDLDRGVVGYTF.

The chain is built from TRBV5-1 and TRBJ2-6, with D possibly matching TRBD2 (6 bases). In germline, CDR1 is SGHRS, CDR2 YFSETQ. The CDR3 consists of 15 residues. Trimming cost V 6 bases and J 10 bases, with 20 bases left between them. CDR3 residues: CASNMGGHQYNVLTF. DNA of the CDR3: TGCGCCAGCAACATGGGAGGACACCAATATAACGTCCTGACTTTC.

The chain has TRBV7-2 and TRBJ2-3; 9 bases fit TRBD1. In germline, CDR1 is SGHTA, CDR2 FQGNSA. J was trimmed by 2 bases and V by 5 bases; bases with no gene match: 5. The CDR3 has 15 amino acids. CDR3 nucleotides: TGTGCCAGCAGCCGGGACAGGGCCAACACAGATACGCAGTATTTT. Encoded protein: CASSRDRANTDTQYF.

The chain joins TRBV6-1 to TRBJ2-5; TRBD2 matches 8 bases. This CDR3 region has 14 residues. V lost 7 bases to trimming and J lost 5 bases; unmatched junction nucleotides: 9. Germline V gives CDR1 MNHNS, CDR2 SASEGT. The CDR3 here is CASTSGTSVETQYF. The CDR3 bases are TGTGCCAGCACGTCGGGGACTAGTGTCGAGACCCAGTACTTC.

The gene calls are TRBV6-6 and TRBJ2-7, with TRBD1 identical over 9 bases. The CDR3 is 16 amino acids. CDR1 is MNHNY, CDR2 SVGAGI, per germline (reference sequence). V gave up 0 bases and J gave up 5 bases; unmatched junction bases: 8. The CDR3: CASSYSPGQGNHEQYF. DNA of the CDR3: TGTGCCAGCAGTTACTCTCCGGGACAGGGTAATCACGAGCAGTACTTC.

The J gene is TRBJ2-1, the V gene TRBV7-2, with TRBD2 identical over 8 bases. V dropped 1 base and J dropped 5; count of bases not matched to a gene: 4. There are 15 residues in the CDR3. Germline CDR1 is SGHTA and CDR2 is FQGNSA. In nucleotides, the CDR3 is TGTGCCAGCAGCTTAGTTACTAGCGGAAACAATGAGCAGTTCTTC. Translation: CASSLVTSGNNEQFF. The variable domain in full, completed from reference TRBV7-2 and TRBJ2-1, reads GAGVSQSPSNKVTEKGKDVELRCDPISGHTALYWYRQSLGQGLEFLIYFQGNSAPDKSGLPSDRFSAERTGGSVSTLTIQRTQQEDSAVYLCASSLVTSGNNEQFFGPGTRLTVL.

The V and J genes are TRBV7-7 and TRBJ2-2, with TRBD2 as a possible D gene (5 bases). Trimming removed 3 bases at V and 7 bases at J, with 9 bases between. Germline V CDR1 and CDR2: SSHAT, FNYEAQ (reference sequence). This CDR3 contains 13 residues. CDR3 protein: CASSFEGIGELFF. The CDR3 bases are TGTGCCAGCAGCTTCGAGGGTATCGGGGAGCTGTTTTTT.

The CDR3 reads CASSVDSANTGELFF. The CDR3 DNA follows: TGTGCCAGCAGCGTAGATTCCGCGAACACCGGGGAGCTGTTTTTT. This chain joins TRBV9 and TRBJ2-2; D unresolved. CDR3 length: 15 residues. Per the germline V gene, CDR1 is SGDLS and CDR2 is YYNGEE. V dropped 0 bases and J dropped 0 bases, with 6 bases sitting between them.

The chain's CDR3 is CASSEDRIYTDTQYF. In DNA, the CDR3 is TGTGCCAGCAGTGAAGACAGAATTTACACAGATACGCAGTATTTT. V usage is TRBV2 and J usage is TRBJ2-3; the D is unclear. From germline, CDR1 is SNHLY and CDR2 FYNNEI. The V gene lost 1 base and the J gene lost 2 bases, with 10 bases spanning the gap. The CDR3 consists of 15 residues.

The chain is built from TRBV6-5 and TRBJ2-1; 7 bases align to TRBD2. The CDR3 consists of 14 residues. The J segment lost 10 bases and the V segment lost 2 bases, leaving 8 bases of the junction unmatched. Germline values: CDR1 MNHEY, CDR2 SVGAGI. CDR3 protein: CASSYGGGVREQFF. CDR3 coding DNA: TGTGCCAGCAGTTACGGGGGGGGAGTAAGAGAGCAGTTCTTC.

J is TRBJ1-1 and V is TRBV2; tentative D call: TRBD1 (6 bases). In germline, CDR1 is SNHLY, CDR2 FYNNEI. V lost 7 bases and J lost 3, with 12 bases in between. The CDR3 extends over 13 amino acids. The chain's CDR3 is CASTREGDTEAFF. Here the CDR3 DNA reads TGTGCCAGCACCCGGGAGGGGGACACTGAAGCTTTCTTT.

This chain uses TRBV19 with TRBJ1-2, with a tentative D call TRBD1 (6 bases). This CDR3 comprises 18 residues. Germline assignment: CDR1 LNHDA and CDR2 SQIVND (reference sequence). Trimming cost V 3 bases and J 0 bases, with 20 bases left between them. This chain's CDR3 is CASSMELHRAGANYGYTF. CDR3 DNA sequence: TGTGCCAGTAGTATGGAGTTGCACAGGGCCGGGGCTAACTATGGCTACACCTTC.

This chain connects TRBV5-1 to TRBJ2-2; 9 positions agree with TRBD2. Trimming at V came to 7 bases and at J to 3 bases, leaving 1 base not matched to a gene. This CDR3 has 13 residues. Germline CDR1 reads SGHRS; CDR2 reads YFSETQ. The CDR3 spells CASGTSYTGELFF. CDR3 sequence (DNA): TGCGCCAGCGGGACTAGCTACACCGGGGAGCTGTTTTTT.

The chain employs TRBV30 and TRBJ1-4; possible D gene TRBD1, 6 bases. The CDR3 has 15 amino acids. Germline V CDR1 and CDR2: GTSNPN, SVGIG (reference sequence). V lost 5 bases to trimming and J lost 7 bases, with 20 bases between them. CDR3 DNA: TGTGCCTGGTGGCGTGGGACACCGAGTGGTGAAAAACTGTTTTTT. This translates into CAWWRGTPSGEKLFF.

This chain uses TRBV18 with TRBJ1-6; D unresolved. CDR1 is KGHSH and CDR2 is LQKENI in the germline V gene. Between the trimmed V and J ends, which lost 3 bases and 4 bases, there was a span of 7 bases. This CDR3 spans 14 amino acids. The CDR3 region has the DNA TGTGCCAGCTCACCTGGGAGTTATAATTCACCCCTCCACTTT. Amino acid sequence: CASSPGSYNSPLHF.

This clone appeared once. V gene TRBV30 combines with J gene TRBJ2-1; D possibly corresponds to TRBD1 (5 bases). Germline V gene data show CDR1 as GTSNPN and CDR2 as SVGIG (reference sequence). Trimming took off 8 bases at V and 5 bases at J, with 13 bases between the two ends. The CDR3 contains 12 residues. CDR3: CAASLGDNEQFF. The CDR3 DNA follows: TGTGCCGCAAGCCTAGGGGACAATGAGCAGTTCTTC.

The CDR3 is CASSSLQGDNEQFF. The CDR3 DNA follows: TGTGCCAGCAGTTCACTACAGGGCGACAATGAGCAGTTCTTC. The chain recombines TRBV25-1 with TRBJ2-1; a weak D match, TRBD1 (6 bases). The V and J ends lost 5 bases and 5 bases respectively, with 13 bases between them. The CDR3 is made up of 14 amino acids. Germline V gene lookup returns CDR1 MGHDK and CDR2 SYGVNS.

The chain carries TRBV28 and TRBJ2-3; no clear D gene. Germline values: CDR1 MDHEN, CDR2 SYDVKM. V gave up 4 bases and J gave up 4 bases, with 6 bases separating them. The CDR3 spans 12 residues. CDR3 sequence: CASSSPADTQYF. The CDR3 bases are TGTGCCAGCAGTTCCCCTGCAGATACGCAGTATTTT.

The rearrangement joins TRBV28 to TRBJ1-2; TRBD1 is a possible D gene (6 bases). This CDR3 region has 13 residues. V was trimmed by 1 base and J by 8 bases, leaving 11 bases between them. In germline, CDR1 is MDHEN, CDR2 SYDVKM. CDR3 sequence reads: CASSLYRVEGYTF. CDR3 nucleotide sequence: TGTGCCAGCAGTTTATACAGGGTCGAGGGCTACACCTTC.

This clone was seen repeatedly, ten times or more. This chain joins TRBV28 and TRBJ2-2, with unresolved D. V lost 3 bases and J 2 bases, leaving 4 bases between the germline ends. The CDR3 is 13 residues long. Germline assignment: CDR1 MDHEN and CDR2 SYDVKM. The DNA for the CDR3 is TGTGCCAGCAGTTTCCAAAACACCGGGGAGCTGTTTTTT. It encodes CASSFQNTGELFF.